Presented here are 30 T cell receptor beta chains from one specimen sequenced in a study of identical twins. MiXCR, applied by TCRdb to the 5' RACE reads, yields one record per CDR3 protein. Counted here are approximately 490,000 distinct CDR3 sequences, 20% to 25% occurring once; the ten biggest clones make up approximately 0.48%. These data were also filed under a second study, of yellow fever vaccine responses in identical twins.

The sample was CD4+ T cells sorted from blood. The receptors come from a woman between 18 and 30 years old in good health.

The chain is built from TRBV6-1 and TRBJ2-2, with TRBD2 matching 7 bases. CDR3 length equals 16 residues. CDR1 and CDR2 (germline): MNHNS, SASEGT. The ends lost 0 bases at V and 7 bases at J; junction bases unmatched: 8. The CDR3 protein is CASSEARLAEIGELFF. The CDR3, as DNA: TGTGCCAGCAGTGAAGCGAGGCTAGCGGAGATCGGGGAGCTGTTTTTT.

The CDR3 loop reads CASSLSWDGGLAGTGELFF. Written as DNA, the CDR3 is TGTGCCAGCAGTTTATCCTGGGACGGTGGACTAGCGGGCACCGGGGAGCTGTTTTTT. The chain couples TRBV28 to TRBJ2-2, with 11 nucleotides matching TRBD2. V shed 1 base and J 4 bases; nucleotides not matched to a gene: 11. Germline CDR1 is MDHEN and CDR2 is SYDVKM. The CDR3 runs 19 residues.

V is TRBV19 and J is TRBJ2-1, with D possibly TRBD1 on 5 matching bases. V lost 6 bases and J 3 bases, leaving 9 bases between the germline ends. Germline CDR1 LNHDA, CDR2 SQIVND (reference sequence). The CDR3 sequence is 13 residues long. CDR3 bases: TGTGCCAGTAGGGACAAGATCTACAATGAGCAGTTCTTC. This gives the protein CASRDKIYNEQFF.

This clonotype was seen more than once but under ten times. The chain couples TRBV20-1 to TRBJ2-5; D perhaps matches TRBD2 (6 bases). V was trimmed by 6 bases and J by 4 bases, leaving 15 bases between them. Germline V gives CDR1 DFQATT, CDR2 SNEGSKA (reference sequence). This CDR3 has 13 residues. The CDR3, as DNA: TGCAGTGCACCGAGATTCGGGGGAGAGACCCAGTACTTC. It encodes CSAPRFGGETQYF.

The rearrangement joins TRBV9 to TRBJ2-1; the D gene is possibly TRBD1 (7 bases). Germline V lookup: CDR1 SGDLS, CDR2 YYNGEE. CDR3 length equals 14 residues. Trimming pared 4 bases from V and 9 bases from J, leaving 17 bases between. The CDR3 loop reads CASSPGPGGGEQFF. The DNA of the CDR3 is TGTGCCAGCAGCCCTGGTCCAGGGGGAGGTGAGCAGTTCTTC.

This clonotype has more than one count but fewer than ten. V and J are TRBV6-1 and TRBJ2-7; 7 bases agree with TRBD1. The CDR3 extends over 17 amino acids. The germline V gene has CDR1 MNHNS and CDR2 SASEGT. V trimming: 11 bases; J trimming: 5 bases; junction bases outside the gene matches: 24. The CDR3 sequence is CARQSSAKGTVLDEQYF. The CDR3 bases are TGTGCCCGCCAAAGTAGTGCGAAGGGGACAGTCCTGGACGAGCAGTACTTC.

This clonotype was found many times. V gene TRBV5-1 combines with J gene TRBJ2-7; D perhaps matches TRBD1 (6 bases). The germline V and J ends were trimmed by 4 bases and 5 bases, with 7 bases remaining between them. The CDR3 consists of 11 residues. Germline V gene data show CDR1 as SGHRS and CDR2 as YFSETQ. CDR3 sequence: CASSRGNEQYF. In nucleotides, the CDR3 is TGCGCCAGCAGCAGGGGGAACGAGCAGTACTTC.

In this sample, this clonotype turned up a few times. The V and J genes are TRBV24-1 and TRBJ2-1; D is unclear. The CDR3 contains 14 residues. V gave up 2 bases and J gave up 4 bases, with 8 bases separating them. Germline V gene data show CDR1 as KGHDR and CDR2 as SFDVKD. The CDR3 reads CATSDYAEYNEQFF. The CDR3 coding sequence is TGTGCCACCAGTGATTATGCCGAGTACAATGAGCAGTTCTTC.

This chain joins TRBV5-1 and TRBJ2-2; 9 nucleotides agree with TRBD2. Germline loops: CDR1 SGHRS, CDR2 YFSETQ. Unmatched junction bases numbered 12, after V lost 4 bases and J lost 5 bases. CDR3 length: 17 amino acids. The CDR3 nucleotides read TGCGCCAGCAGCCCGACTTCGTCTAGCGGGATAACCGGGGAGCTGTTTTTT. Protein product: CASSPTSSSGITGELFF. Full variable domain (rest looked up from reference TRBV5-1 and TRBJ2-2): KAGVTQTPRYLIKTRGQQVTLSCSPISGHRSVSWYQQTPGQGLQFLFEYFSETQRNKGNFPGRFSGRQFSNSRSEMNVSTLELGDSALYLCASSPTSSSGITGELFFGEGSRLTVL.

This sequence joins TRBV9 and TRBJ2-5, with TRBD2 identical over 10 bases. The trim removed 0 bases at V and 5 bases at J, leaving 7 bases unmatched. Germline V gene sequence: CDR1 SGDLS, CDR2 YYNGEE. The CDR3 sequence is 16 residues long. CDR3 nucleotides: TGTGCCAGCAGCGTAGGAACTAGCGGGGTCGCGGAGACCCAGTACTTC. It is translated as CASSVGTSGVAETQYF.

This clonotype has a handful of counts. This chain joins TRBV9 and TRBJ2-5; D gene ambiguous. The CDR3 has 13 residues. Germline-derived CDR1 and CDR2 are SGDLS and YYNGEE. With 0 bases removed from V and 3 bases from J, the gap between germline ends came to 6 bases. CDR3 in DNA: TGTGCCAGCAGCGTAGAGCTAAAAGAGACCCAGTACTTC. This sequence encodes CASSVELKETQYF.

The table lists this clonotype with a few counts. The chain combines TRBV5-1 with TRBJ2-7; 9 nucleotides align to TRBD1. After removal of 0 bases from V and 2 bases from J, the junction contained 3 bases not matched to a gene. Germline CDR1 SGHRS, CDR2 YFSETQ. This CDR3 region has 15 residues. As DNA, the CDR3 is TGCGCCAGCAGCTTGGACAGGGGGCGACCCTACGAGCAGTACTTC. Translated, it gives CASSLDRGRPYEQYF.

The chain couples TRBV6-1 to TRBJ2-3, with a possible D match to TRBD2 (5 bases). Germline V gene data show CDR1 as MNHNS and CDR2 as SASEGT. The V end lost 2 bases, the J end lost 0 bases, and 12 bases lay between the germline ends. CDR3 length equals 16 residues. The chain's CDR3 is CASSELGRTSTDTQYF. In nucleotides, the CDR3 is TGTGCCAGCAGTGAATTAGGCAGGACTAGCACAGATACGCAGTATTTT.

This clonotype was counted a few times. This chain joins TRBV5-1 and TRBJ2-6, with TRBD1 matching 9 bases. Looked up from germline, CDR1 is SGHRS and CDR2 is YFSETQ. V was clipped by 6 bases and J by 0 bases; unmatched bases: 7. This CDR3 region has 17 residues. CDR3 sequence: CASTPGQGHSGANVLTF. Here the CDR3 DNA reads TGCGCCAGCACCCCGGGACAGGGACACTCTGGGGCCAACGTCCTGACTTTC.

V usage is TRBV7-9 and J usage is TRBJ1-1; maybe TRBD1 (6 bases). CDR3 size: 14 residues. Per the germline V gene, CDR1 is SEHNR and CDR2 is FQNEAQ (reference sequence). V lost 5 bases and J 1 base, leaving 11 bases between the germline ends. The chain's CDR3 is CASSQDSKNTEAFF. The CDR3 DNA reads as TGTGCCAGCAGCCAGGACAGCAAGAACACTGAAGCTTTCTTT.

This clonotype was seen repeatedly, ten times or more. This chain joins TRBV12-3 or TRBV12-4 and TRBJ1-6; D might be TRBD1 (5 bases). Trimming pared 3 bases from V and 3 bases from J, leaving 6 bases between. The CDR3 is 14 residues long. The CDR3 nucleotides are TGTGCCAGCAGTTTTGACAGCTATAATTCACCCCTCCACTTT. The encoded protein is CASSFDSYNSPLHF.

The chain joins TRBV6-1 to TRBJ2-1, with TRBD2 identical over 7 bases. CDR1 is MNHNS and CDR2 is SASEGT in the germline V gene. Germline trimming cut 8 bases from V and 6 bases from J; bases unmatched to any gene: 10. The CDR3 covers 14 residues. CDR3 amino acids: CASQGVGGSNEQFF. DNA for the CDR3: TGTGCCAGCCAGGGAGTGGGGGGGAGCAATGAGCAGTTCTTC.

The V and J genes are TRBV27 and TRBJ2-7; 9 bases are shared with TRBD2. Germline CDR1 MNHEY, CDR2 SMNVEV (reference sequence). J was trimmed by 6 bases and V by 8 bases; bases with no gene match: 14. There are 15 residues in the CDR3. CDR3 bases: TGTGCCAGCTTCCCGAGGGTAGCGGGAGTAGGCGAGCAGTACTTC. This translates into CASFPRVAGVGEQYF.

This clonotype was picked up a small number of times. The DNA for the CDR3 is TGTGCCAGCAGCCCGGGCCAGACAGGGAACACTGAAGCTTTCTTT. Residues: CASSPGQTGNTEAFF. V and J are TRBV7-9 and TRBJ1-1, with D perhaps matching TRBD1 (6 bases). CDR1 SEHNR and CDR2 FQNEAQ come from the germline V gene (reference sequence). The ends were cut back, 5 bases at V and 1 base at J, with 14 bases in the middle. This CDR3 is built from 15 residues.

The rearrangement uses TRBV5-1 and TRBJ2-7; 9 positions match TRBD1. Germline assignment: CDR1 SGHRS and CDR2 YFSETQ. J was trimmed by 0 bases and V by 9 bases; bases with no gene match: 13. The CDR3 covers 16 residues. CDR3 sequence (DNA): TGCGCCAACCCGGACAGGGGTAAGAGTGGCTCCTACGAGCAGTACGTC. Translation: CANPDRGKSGSYEQYV.

This chain links TRBV4-1 with TRBJ1-4; TRBD1 aligns across 10 bases. The V gene end was trimmed by 3 bases and the J gene end by 6 bases; junction bases not matched to a gene: 4. The CDR3 loop spans 15 amino acids. Germline CDR1 is MGHRA and CDR2 is YSYEKL. As DNA, the CDR3 is TGCGCCAGCAGCCAGGGACAGGGGTCTTATGAAAAACTGTTTTTT. Its protein product is CASSQGQGSYEKLFF.

The J gene is TRBJ2-7, the V gene TRBV6-1; D possibly corresponds to TRBD1 (5 bases). The CDR3 totals 12 residues. Germline V gene sequence: CDR1 MNHNS, CDR2 SASEGT. Here the CDR3 DNA reads TGTGCCAGCAGAGAAGACAGCTACGAGCAGTACGTC. It yields the protein CASREDSYEQYV.

This clonotype showed up just a few times. For the CDR3, the DNA is TGCAGTGCTCCGAGACTCCCCGTAAGGAGGGGCTACACCTTC. It yields the protein CSAPRLPVRRGYTF. The chain uses TRBV20-1 and TRBJ1-2; D ambiguous. Germline V CDR1 and CDR2: DFQATT, SNEGSKA (reference sequence). Trimming shortened V by 5 bases and J by 8 bases, and 21 bases separated the two germline ends. This CDR3 region has 14 residues.

This clonotype was observed a few times. This chain uses TRBV6-1 with TRBJ2-1, with 8 bases aligning to TRBD1. The CDR3 totals 18 residues. The V gene's germline CDR1 is MNHNS and CDR2 SASEGT. V lost 5 bases to trimming and J lost 2 bases; unmatched junction nucleotides: 14. The CDR3 region is CASSRPHPTGVPYNEQFF. CDR3 in DNA: TGTGCCAGCAGTCGACCACATCCGACAGGGGTACCCTACAATGAGCAGTTCTTC.

This clonotype has more than one count but fewer than ten. The genes are TRBV27 and TRBJ2-1; a weak D match, TRBD2 (5 bases). Looked up from germline, CDR1 is MNHEY and CDR2 is SMNVEV (reference sequence). CDR3 length equals 16 residues. V was pared by 7 bases and J by 6 bases, with 22 bases between. CDR3 DNA: TGTGCCAGCACCATAAATCTGCTGGCGGGTGGCAATGAGCAGTTCTTC. Its translation is CASTINLLAGGNEQFF.

This clonotype was found a few times. The rearrangement links TRBV7-9 to TRBJ2-5; D perhaps matches TRBD2 (6 bases). CDR1 and CDR2 from the germline V gene are SEHNR and FQNEAQ (reference sequence). The germline V and J ends were trimmed by 2 bases and 4 bases, with 11 bases remaining between them. The CDR3 covers 14 residues. The DNA of the CDR3 is TGTGCCAGCAGCTTAAGGTCGGGGGTAGAGACCCAGTACTTC. Translating it yields CASSLRSGVETQYF.

The gene calls are TRBV10-2 and TRBJ2-3, with D unclear. The germline V gene encodes CDR1 WSHSY and CDR2 SAAADI. V lost 8 bases to trimming and J lost 3 bases, with 18 bases between them. The CDR3 extends over 15 amino acids. CDR3 region: CASLRATLRTDTQYF. Written as DNA, the CDR3 is TGCGCCAGCCTCCGGGCGACCCTGAGGACAGATACGCAGTATTTT.

V is TRBV20-1 and J is TRBJ2-4, with D perhaps TRBD2 (6 bases). V lost 6 bases to trimming and J lost 1 base, with 10 bases between them. The CDR3 is made up of 13 amino acids. CDR1 and CDR2 (germline): DFQATT, SNEGSKA (reference sequence). DNA of the CDR3: TGCAGTGCCCTGGGGAGGGCCAAAAACATTCAGTACTTC. Its protein product is CSALGRAKNIQYF.

The chain joins TRBV10-3 to TRBJ1-1; tentative D call: TRBD1 (5 bases). This CDR3 contains 13 residues. Germline V gene sequence: CDR1 ENHRY, CDR2 SYGVKD. Trimming removed 1 base from V and 4 bases from J, with 7 bases in between. This chain's CDR3 is CAISEWRGTEAFF. As DNA, the CDR3 is TGTGCCATCAGTGAGTGGAGGGGCACTGAAGCTTTCTTT.

The genes are TRBV20-1 and TRBJ2-7; TRBD2 agrees at 8 bases. This CDR3 comprises 15 residues. The germline CDR1 and CDR2 sequences are DFQATT and SNEGSKA (reference sequence). J gave up 0 bases and V 4 bases, and 8 bases lay outside the gene matches. The CDR3 is CSATGLAGLSYEQYF. CDR3 in DNA: TGCAGTGCTACAGGACTAGCAGGCCTCTCCTACGAGCAGTACTTC.